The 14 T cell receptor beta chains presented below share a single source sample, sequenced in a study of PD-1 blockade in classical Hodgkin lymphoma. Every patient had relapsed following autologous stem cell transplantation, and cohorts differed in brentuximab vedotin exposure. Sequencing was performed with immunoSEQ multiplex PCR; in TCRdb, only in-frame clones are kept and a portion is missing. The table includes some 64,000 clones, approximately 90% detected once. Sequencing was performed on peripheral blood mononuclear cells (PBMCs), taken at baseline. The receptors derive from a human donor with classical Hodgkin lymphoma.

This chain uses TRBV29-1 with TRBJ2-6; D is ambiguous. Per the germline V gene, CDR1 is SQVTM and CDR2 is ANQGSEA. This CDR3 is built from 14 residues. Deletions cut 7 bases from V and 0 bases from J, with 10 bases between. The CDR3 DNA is TGCAGCGCCCGACTCCGCTCTGGGGCCAACGTCCTGACTTTC. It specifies CSARLRSGANVLTF. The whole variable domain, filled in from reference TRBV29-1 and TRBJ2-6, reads SAVISQKPSRDICQRGTSLTIQCQVDSQVTMMFWYRQQPGQSLTLIATANQGSEATYESGFVIDKFPISRPNLTFSTLTVSNMSPEDSSIYLCSARLRSGANVLTFGAGSRLTVL.

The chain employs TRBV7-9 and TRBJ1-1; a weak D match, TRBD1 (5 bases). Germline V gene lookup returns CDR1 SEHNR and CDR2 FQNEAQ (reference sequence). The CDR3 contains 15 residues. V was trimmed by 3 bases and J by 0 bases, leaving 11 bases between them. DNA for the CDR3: TGTGCCAGCAGCTTTGGGGCAGGAATGAACACTGAAGCTTTCTTT. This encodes CASSFGAGMNTEAFF.

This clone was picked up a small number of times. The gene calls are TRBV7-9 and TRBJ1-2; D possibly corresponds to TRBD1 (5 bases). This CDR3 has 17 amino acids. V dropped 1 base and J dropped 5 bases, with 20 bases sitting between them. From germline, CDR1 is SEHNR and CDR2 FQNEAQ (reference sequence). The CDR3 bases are TGTGCCAGCAGCTTAGGCCTATCTGAGGGGAACCTATATGGCTACACCTTC. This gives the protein CASSLGLSEGNLYGYTF.

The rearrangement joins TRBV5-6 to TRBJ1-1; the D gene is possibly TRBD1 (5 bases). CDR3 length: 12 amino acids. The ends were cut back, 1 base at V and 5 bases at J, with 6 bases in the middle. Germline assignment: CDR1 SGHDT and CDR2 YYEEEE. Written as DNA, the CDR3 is TGTGCCAGCAGCTTGCGGGGGACTGAAGCTTTCTTT. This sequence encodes CASSLRGTEAFF.

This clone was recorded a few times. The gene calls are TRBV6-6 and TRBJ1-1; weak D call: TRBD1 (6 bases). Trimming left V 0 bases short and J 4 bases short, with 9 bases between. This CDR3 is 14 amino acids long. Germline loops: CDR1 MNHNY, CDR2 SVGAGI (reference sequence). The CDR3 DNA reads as TGTGCCAGCAGTTACTCTGGGGGGGCCACTGAAGCTTTCTTT. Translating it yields CASSYSGGATEAFF.

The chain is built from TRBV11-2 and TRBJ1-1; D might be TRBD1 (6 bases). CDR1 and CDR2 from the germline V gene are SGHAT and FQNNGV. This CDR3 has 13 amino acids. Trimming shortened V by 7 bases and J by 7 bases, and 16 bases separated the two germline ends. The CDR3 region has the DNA TGTGCCAGCAAGGGACAACGCATCCTTGAAGCTTTCTTT. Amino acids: CASKGQRILEAFF.

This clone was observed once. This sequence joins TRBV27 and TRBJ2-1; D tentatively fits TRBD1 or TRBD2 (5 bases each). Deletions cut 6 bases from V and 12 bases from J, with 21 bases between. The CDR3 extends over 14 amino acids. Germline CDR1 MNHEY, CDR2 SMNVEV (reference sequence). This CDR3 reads CASSLSGTFRGQFF. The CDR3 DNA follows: TGTGCCAGCAGCCTATCAGGGACCTTCCGGGGGCAGTTCTTC.

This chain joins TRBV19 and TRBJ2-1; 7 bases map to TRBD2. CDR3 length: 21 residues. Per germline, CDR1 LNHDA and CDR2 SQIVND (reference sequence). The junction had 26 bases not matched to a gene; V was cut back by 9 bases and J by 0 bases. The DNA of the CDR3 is TGTGCCAGCACCCCAAGACCCCGGACTAGTTTTTTAATGGGCTCCTACAATGAGCAGTTCTTC. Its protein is CASTPRPRTSFLMGSYNEQFF.

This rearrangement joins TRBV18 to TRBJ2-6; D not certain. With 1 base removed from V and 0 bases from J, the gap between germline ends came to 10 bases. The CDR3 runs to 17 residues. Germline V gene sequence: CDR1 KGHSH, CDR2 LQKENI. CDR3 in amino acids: CASSPQLPPSGANVLTF. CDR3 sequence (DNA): TGTGCCAGCTCACCACAGCTACCCCCCTCTGGGGCCAACGTCCTGACTTTC.

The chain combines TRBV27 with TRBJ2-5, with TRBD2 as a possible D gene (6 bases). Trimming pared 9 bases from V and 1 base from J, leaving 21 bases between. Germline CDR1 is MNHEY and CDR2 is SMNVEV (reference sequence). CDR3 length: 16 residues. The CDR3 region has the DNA TGTGCCAGTAGAGCGCGGTGGGGGGTTGGCCAAGAGACCCAGTACTTC. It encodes CASRARWGVGQETQYF.

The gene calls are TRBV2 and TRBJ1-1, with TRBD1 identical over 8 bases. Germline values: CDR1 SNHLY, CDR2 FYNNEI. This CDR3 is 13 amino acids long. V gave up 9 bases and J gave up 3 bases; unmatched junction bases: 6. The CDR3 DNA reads TGTGCCAGATACAGGGGGAGTGACACTGAAGCTTTCTTT. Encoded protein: CARYRGSDTEAFF.

CDR3 amino acids: CASSFYNEQFF. The CDR3 DNA is TGCGCCAGCAGCTTCTACAATGAGCAGTTCTTC. V usage is TRBV5-1 and J usage is TRBJ2-1; no reliable D call. The CDR3 runs to 11 residues. CDR1 is SGHRS and CDR2 is YFSETQ in the germline V gene. V was trimmed by 2 bases and J by 3 bases, leaving 0 bases between them.

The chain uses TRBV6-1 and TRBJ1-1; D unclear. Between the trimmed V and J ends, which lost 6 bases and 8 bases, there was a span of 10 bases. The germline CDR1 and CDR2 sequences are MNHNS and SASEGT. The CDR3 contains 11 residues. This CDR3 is CASSPGLEAFF. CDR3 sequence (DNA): TGTGCCAGCAGCCCCGGGTTGGAAGCTTTCTTT.

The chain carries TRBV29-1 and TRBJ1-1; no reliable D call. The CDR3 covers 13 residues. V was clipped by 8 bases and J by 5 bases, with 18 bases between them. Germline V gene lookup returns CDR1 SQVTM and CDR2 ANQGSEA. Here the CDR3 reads CSSKEGSGTEAFF. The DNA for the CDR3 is TGCAGCTCCAAAGAGGGTAGTGGGACTGAAGCTTTCTTT.